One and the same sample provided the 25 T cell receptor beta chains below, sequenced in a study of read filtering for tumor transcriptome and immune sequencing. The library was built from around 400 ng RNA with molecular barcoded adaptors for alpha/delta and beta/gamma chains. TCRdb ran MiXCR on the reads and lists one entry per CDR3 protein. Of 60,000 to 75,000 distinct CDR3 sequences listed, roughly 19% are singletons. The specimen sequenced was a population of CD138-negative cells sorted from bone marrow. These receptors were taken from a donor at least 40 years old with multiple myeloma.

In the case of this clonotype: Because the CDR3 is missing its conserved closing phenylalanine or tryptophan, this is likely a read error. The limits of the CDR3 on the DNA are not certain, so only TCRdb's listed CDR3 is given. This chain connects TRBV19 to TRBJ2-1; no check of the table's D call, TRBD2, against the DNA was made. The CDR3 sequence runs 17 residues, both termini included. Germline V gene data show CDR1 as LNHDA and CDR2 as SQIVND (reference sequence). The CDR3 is CASSTPRLADNYNELFS.

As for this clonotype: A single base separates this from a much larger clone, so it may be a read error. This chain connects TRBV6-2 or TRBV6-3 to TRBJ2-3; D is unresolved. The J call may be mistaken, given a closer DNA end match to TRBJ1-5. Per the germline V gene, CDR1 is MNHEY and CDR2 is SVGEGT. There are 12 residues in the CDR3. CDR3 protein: CASSRSTDTQHF. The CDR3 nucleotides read TGTGCCAGCAGCCGTAGCACAGATACGCAGCATTTT.

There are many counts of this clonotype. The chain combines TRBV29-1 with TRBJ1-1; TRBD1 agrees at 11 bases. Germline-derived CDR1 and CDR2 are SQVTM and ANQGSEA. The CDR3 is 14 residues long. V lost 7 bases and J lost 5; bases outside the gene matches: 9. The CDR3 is CSGGTGGGGTEAFF. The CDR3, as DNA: TGCAGCGGAGGGACAGGGGGTGGGGGGACTGAAGCTTTCTTT.

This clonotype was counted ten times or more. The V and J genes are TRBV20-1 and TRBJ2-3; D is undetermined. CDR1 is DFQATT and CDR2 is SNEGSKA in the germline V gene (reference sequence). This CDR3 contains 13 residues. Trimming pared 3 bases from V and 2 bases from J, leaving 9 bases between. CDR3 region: CSASRDSTDTQYF. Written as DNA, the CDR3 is TGCAGTGCTAGTCGAGACTCCACAGATACGCAGTATTTT.

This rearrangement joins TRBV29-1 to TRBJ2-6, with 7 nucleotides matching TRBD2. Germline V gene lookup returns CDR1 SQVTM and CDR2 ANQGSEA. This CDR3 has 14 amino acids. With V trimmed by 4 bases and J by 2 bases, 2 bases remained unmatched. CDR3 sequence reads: CSVGGGAGANVLTF. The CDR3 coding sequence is TGCAGCGTTGGGGGGGGGGCTGGGGCCAACGTCCTGACTTTC.

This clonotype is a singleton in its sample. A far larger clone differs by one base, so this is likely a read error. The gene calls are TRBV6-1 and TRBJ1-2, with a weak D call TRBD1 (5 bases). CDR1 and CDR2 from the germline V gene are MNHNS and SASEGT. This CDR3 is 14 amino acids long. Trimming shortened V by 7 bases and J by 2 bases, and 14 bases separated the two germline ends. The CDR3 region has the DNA TGTGCCAGCAAAGACGGGCAGGGAAACTATGGCTACACCTTC. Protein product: CASKDGQGNYGYTF.

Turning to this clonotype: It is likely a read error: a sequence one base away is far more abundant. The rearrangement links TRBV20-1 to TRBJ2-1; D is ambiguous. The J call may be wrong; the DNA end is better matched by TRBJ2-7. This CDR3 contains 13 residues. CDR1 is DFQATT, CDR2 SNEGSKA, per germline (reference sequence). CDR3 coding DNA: TGCAGTGCCGCAAAGGACGGCTACTACGAGCAGTACTTC. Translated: CSAAKDGYYEQYF.

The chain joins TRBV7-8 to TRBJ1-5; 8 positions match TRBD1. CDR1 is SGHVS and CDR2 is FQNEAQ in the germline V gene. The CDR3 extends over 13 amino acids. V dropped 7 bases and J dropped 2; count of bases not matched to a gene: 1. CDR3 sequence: CASNRGGNQPQHF. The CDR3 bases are TGTGCCAGCAACAGGGGGGGCAATCAGCCCCAGCATTTT. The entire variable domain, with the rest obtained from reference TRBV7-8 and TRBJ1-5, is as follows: GAGVSQSPRYKVAKRGQDVALRCDPISGHVSLFWYQQALGQGPEFLTYFQNEAQLDKSGLPSDRFFAERPEGSVSTLKIQRTQQEDSAVYLCASNRGGNQPQHFGDGTRLSIL.

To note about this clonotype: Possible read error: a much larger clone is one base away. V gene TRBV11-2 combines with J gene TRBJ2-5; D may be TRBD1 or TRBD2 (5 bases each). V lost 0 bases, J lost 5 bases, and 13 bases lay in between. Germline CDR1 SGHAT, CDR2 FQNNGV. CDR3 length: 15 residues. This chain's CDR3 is CASSLDQGAGETQYF. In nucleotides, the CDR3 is TGTGCCAGCAGCTTAGACCAAGGGGCGGGTGAGACCCAGTACTTC.

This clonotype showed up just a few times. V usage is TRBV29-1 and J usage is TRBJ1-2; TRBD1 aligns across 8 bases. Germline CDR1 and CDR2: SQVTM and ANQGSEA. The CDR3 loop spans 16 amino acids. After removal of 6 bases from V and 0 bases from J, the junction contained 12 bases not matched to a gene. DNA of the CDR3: TGCAGCGTGGGCGGACAGGGCCCAAGAGCTAACTATGGCTACACCTTC. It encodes CSVGGQGPRANYGYTF.

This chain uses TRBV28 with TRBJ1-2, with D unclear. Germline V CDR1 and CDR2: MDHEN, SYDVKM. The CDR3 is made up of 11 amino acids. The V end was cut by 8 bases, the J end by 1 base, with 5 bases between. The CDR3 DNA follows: TGTGCCAGCCTTAATAACTATGGCTACACCTTC. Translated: CASLNNYGYTF.

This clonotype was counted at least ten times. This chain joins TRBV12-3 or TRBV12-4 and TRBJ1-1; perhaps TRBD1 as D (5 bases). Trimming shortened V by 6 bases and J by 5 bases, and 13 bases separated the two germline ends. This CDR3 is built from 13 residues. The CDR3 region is CASSLGAWTEAFF. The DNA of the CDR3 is TGTGCCAGCAGCCTAGGGGCTTGGACTGAAGCTTTCTTT.

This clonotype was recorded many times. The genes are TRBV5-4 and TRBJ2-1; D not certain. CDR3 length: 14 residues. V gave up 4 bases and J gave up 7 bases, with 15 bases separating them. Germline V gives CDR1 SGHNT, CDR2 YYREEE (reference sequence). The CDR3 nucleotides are TGTGCCAGCAGCGGAGCTAAGACTGTAAATGAGCAGTTCTTC. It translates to CASSGAKTVNEQFF. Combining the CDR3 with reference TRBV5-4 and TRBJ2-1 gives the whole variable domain ETGVTQSPTHLIKTRGQQVTLRCSSQSGHNTVSWYQQALGQGPQFIFQYYREEENGRGNFPPRFSGLQFPNYSSELNVNALELDDSALYLCASSGAKTVNEQFFGPGTRLTVL.

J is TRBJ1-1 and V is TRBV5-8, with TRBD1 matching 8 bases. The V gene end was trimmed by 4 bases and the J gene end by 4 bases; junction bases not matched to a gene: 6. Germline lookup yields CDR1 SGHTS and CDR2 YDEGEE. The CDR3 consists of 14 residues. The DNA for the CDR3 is TGTGCCAGCAGCCCGGGACAGGCGCCCACTGAAGCTTTCTTT. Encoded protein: CASSPGQAPTEAFF.

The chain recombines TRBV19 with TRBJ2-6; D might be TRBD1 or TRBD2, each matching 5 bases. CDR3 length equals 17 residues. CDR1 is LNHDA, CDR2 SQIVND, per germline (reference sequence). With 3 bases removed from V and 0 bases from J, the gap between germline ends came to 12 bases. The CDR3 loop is CASSILTGLSGANVLTF. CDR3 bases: TGTGCCAGTAGTATCCTAACGGGGCTCTCTGGGGCCAACGTCCTGACTTTC.

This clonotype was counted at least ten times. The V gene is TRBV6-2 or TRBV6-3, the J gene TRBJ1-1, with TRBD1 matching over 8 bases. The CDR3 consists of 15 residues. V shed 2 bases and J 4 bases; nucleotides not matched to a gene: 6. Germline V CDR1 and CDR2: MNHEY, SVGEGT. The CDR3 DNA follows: TGTGCCAGCAGTTACGGACAGGGTCGGGGCACTGAAGCTTTCTTT. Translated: CASSYGQGRGTEAFF.

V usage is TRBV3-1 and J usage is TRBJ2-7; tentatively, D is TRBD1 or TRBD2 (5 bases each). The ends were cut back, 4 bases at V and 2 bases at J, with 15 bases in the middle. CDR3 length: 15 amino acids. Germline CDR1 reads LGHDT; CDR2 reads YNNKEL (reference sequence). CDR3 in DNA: TGTGCCAGCAGCCCCCCGATGGGGGTAACCTACGAGCAGTACTTC. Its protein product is CASSPPMGVTYEQYF.

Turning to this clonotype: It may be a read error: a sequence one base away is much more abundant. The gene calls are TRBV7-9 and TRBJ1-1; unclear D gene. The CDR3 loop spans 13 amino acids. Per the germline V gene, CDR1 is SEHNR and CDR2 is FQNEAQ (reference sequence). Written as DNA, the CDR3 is TGTGCCAGCAGCTTCGGGTTGAACACTGGAGCTTTCTTT. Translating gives CASSFGLNTGAFF.

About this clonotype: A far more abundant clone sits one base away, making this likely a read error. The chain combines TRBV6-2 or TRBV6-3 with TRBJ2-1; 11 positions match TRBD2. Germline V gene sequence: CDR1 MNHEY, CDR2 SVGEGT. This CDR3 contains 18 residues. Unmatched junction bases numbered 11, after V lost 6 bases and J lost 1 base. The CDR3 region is CASSNPGASGRSYNEQFF. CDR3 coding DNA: TGTGCCAGCAGCAACCCCGGGGCTAGCGGGAGGTCCTACAATGAGCAGTTCTTC.

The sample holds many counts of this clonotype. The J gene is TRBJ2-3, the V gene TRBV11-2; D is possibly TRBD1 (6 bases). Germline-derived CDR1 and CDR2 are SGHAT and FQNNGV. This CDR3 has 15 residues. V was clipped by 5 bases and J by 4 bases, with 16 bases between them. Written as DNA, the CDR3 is TGTGCCAGCAGCCCCTTGGGCAGGGGCCCAGATACGCAGTATTTT. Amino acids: CASSPLGRGPDTQYF.

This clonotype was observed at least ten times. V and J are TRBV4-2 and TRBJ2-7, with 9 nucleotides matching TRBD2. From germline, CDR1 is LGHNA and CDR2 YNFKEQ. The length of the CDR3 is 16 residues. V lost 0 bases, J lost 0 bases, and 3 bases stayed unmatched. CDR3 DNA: TGTGCCAGCAGCCAAGACCAGCGGGAGGCCTCCTACGAGCAGTACTTC. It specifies CASSQDQREASYEQYF.

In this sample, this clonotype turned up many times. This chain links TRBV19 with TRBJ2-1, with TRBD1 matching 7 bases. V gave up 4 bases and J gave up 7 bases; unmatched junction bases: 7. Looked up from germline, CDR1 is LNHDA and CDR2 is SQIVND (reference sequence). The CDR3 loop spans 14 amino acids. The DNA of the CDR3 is TGTGCCAGTAGTAACCAGGGGGTTCGAAATGAGCAGTTCTTC. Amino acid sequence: CASSNQGVRNEQFF.

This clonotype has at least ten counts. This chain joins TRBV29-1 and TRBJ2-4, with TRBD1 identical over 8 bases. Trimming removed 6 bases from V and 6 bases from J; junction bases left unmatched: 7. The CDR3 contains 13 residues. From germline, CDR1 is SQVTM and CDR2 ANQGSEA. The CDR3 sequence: CSVGTGQLNIQYF. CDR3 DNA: TGCAGCGTCGGGACAGGCCAGTTAAACATTCAGTACTTC.

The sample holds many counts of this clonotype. This CDR3 reads CASSLATSGDLWNEQFF. The CDR3 bases are TGCGCCAGCAGCTTGGCGACTAGCGGGGACCTCTGGAATGAGCAGTTCTTC. The genes are TRBV5-1 and TRBJ2-1, with 11 bases that match TRBD2. Trimming at V came to 0 bases and at J to 7 bases, leaving 9 bases not matched to a gene. The CDR3 runs 17 residues. The germline gives CDR1 SGHRS, CDR2 YFSETQ.

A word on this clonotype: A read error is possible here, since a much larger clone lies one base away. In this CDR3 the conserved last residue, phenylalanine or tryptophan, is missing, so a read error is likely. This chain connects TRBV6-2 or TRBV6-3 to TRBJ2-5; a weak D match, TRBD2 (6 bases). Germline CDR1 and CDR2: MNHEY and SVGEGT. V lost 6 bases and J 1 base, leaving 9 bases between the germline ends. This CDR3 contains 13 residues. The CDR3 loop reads CASSRDFQETQYL. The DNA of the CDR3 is TGTGCCAGCAGCCGGGACTTCCAAGAGACCCAGTACCTC.